The rows below give T cell receptor beta chains drawn from one sample of a study of blood T cell repertoires in COVID-19. The data were produced by immunoSEQ multiplex PCR, yet TCRdb's version contains in-frame clones alone and is incomplete. The data show some 270,000 clones, with approximately 83% seen just once and approximately 9.9% held by the top ten. The sequenced sample was peripheral blood. These receptor sequences come from a woman between 65 and 79 years old with acute or convalescent COVID-19. The CDR3 runs from the conserved cysteine through the conserved F or W. Each record gives: V gene, J gene, clone size, CDR3 protein. Part of the rows lack a size; the others show once, few, many or a class for expanded clones.

V gene: TRBV13
J gene: TRBJ2-7
clone size: .
CDR3 protein: CASSLRRGRSRTYEQYF

V gene: TRBV7-9
J gene: TRBJ1-2
clone size: .
CDR3 protein: CASSTTDNRGYTF

V gene: TRBV6-5
J gene: TRBJ1-2
clone size: .
CDR3 protein: CASSRTAANYGYTF

V gene: TRBV24-1
J gene: TRBJ2-1
clone size: .
CDR3 protein: CATSPPSGGPSSYNEQFF

V gene: TRBV7-2
J gene: TRBJ2-2
clone size: few
CDR3 protein: CASSLQGRTGELFF

V gene: TRBV7-9
J gene: TRBJ2-7
clone size: .
CDR3 protein: CASSQGAQGQYF

V gene: TRBV5-5
J gene: TRBJ1-2
clone size: .
CDR3 protein: CASSFSGNYGYTF

V gene: TRBV5-1
J gene: TRBJ1-4
clone size: .
CDR3 protein: CASSSGQGMSEKLFF

V gene: TRBV3-1/TRBV3-2
J gene: TRBJ1-3
clone size: .
CDR3 protein: CASSRRTGDGAIYF

V gene: TRBV5-1
J gene: TRBJ2-7
clone size: .
CDR3 protein: CASSPGLKDEQYF

V gene: TRBV9
J gene: TRBJ1-2
clone size: once
CDR3 protein: CASSATGGSSSGYTF

V gene: TRBV19
J gene: TRBJ1-1
clone size: .
CDR3 protein: CASRTGHIEEAFF

V gene: TRBV25-1
J gene: TRBJ1-1
clone size: .
CDR3 protein: CASRTGAGNTEAFF

V gene: TRBV10-3
J gene: TRBJ2-1
clone size: .
CDR3 protein: CAISSGGAQFF

V gene: TRBV4-1
J gene: TRBJ2-4
clone size: .
CDR3 protein: CASSRPGGNIQYF

V gene: TRBV3-1/TRBV3-2
J gene: TRBJ2-2
clone size: few
CDR3 protein: CASSWRTGASNTGELFF

V gene: TRBV13
J gene: TRBJ1-4
clone size: .
CDR3 protein: CASSLGGRDEKLFF

V gene: TRBV7-8
J gene: TRBJ2-6
clone size: .
CDR3 protein: CASSLSSGANVLTF

V gene: TRBV11-2
J gene: TRBJ2-7
clone size: .
CDR3 protein: CASSPPEGRREEQYF

V gene: TRBV2
J gene: TRBJ2-3
clone size: once
CDR3 protein: CASSGRRGGLGDTQYF

V gene: TRBV6-5
J gene: TRBJ1-1
clone size: .
CDR3 protein: CASRRDRNPNTEAFF

V gene: TRBV12-5
J gene: TRBJ1-2
clone size: .
CDR3 protein: CASGVGQGYGYTF

V gene: TRBV7-8
J gene: TRBJ2-7
clone size: .
CDR3 protein: CASSLAREAYGQYF

V gene: TRBV3-1/TRBV3-2
J gene: TRBJ2-1
clone size: .
CDR3 protein: CASSQRTSAHEQFF

V gene: TRBV15
J gene: TRBJ2-1
clone size: .
CDR3 protein: CATSRDHGPNEQFF

V gene: TRBV5-5
J gene: TRBJ2-2
clone size: .
CDR3 protein: CASIILAGGTGELFF